This T cell receptor (beta chain) was sequenced during a study of cytomegalovirus exposure and HLA in healthy donors (dated by TCRdb to 2015 to 2018). Notes on the research overall: An earlier analysis of approximately 590 of the donors reported approximately 300 Gb of sequence data and 120 million or so unique TCR beta sequences from 190 million or so T cells. A later analysis re-analyzed previously published TCR beta repertoires from 500 to 700 donors and added high-resolution HLA genotyping to study TCR occurrence patterns. An early release that covered more than 550 HLA-typed donors contained about 290 gigabases of sequencing data and roughly 84 million unique TCR sequences. HLA typing included class I and class II loci at four-digit resolution. Donor age, sex, ethnicity and CMV serostatus were compiled alongside the repertoire data. Of the 398 genotyped donors, approximately 81% were placed in the genetic ancestry cluster associated with self-reported Caucasian donors. High-throughput TCR immunosequencing, statistical association of individual TCRs with disease status, and machine learning were combined to predict cytomegalovirus infection status. About five DR-DQ haplotypes were treated as single units for association and clustering because of strong linkage in the cohort. Typing coverage differed by locus: A, B, C, DRB1 and DQB1 were typed in roughly 620-630 donors, DQA1 in 500 to 550, DPA1 in some 600, and DPB1 in just under 490. The later analysis used no new phenotypic data to find candidate immune exposures, relying instead on TCR beta sequences and their occurrence across donors. A later genetic analysis used genome-wide SNP genotypes for about 65% of the 666 donors, treating that subset as a discovery cohort. The study profiled the T cell repertoires of fewer than 850 subjects by immunosequencing and related them to cytomegalovirus serostatus. Every discovery cohort repertoire had been produced on one sequencing platform. The study was designed to test whether signatures of past pathogen exposure could be identified by cataloging public T cell receptors. Across approximately 400 genotyped donors of the cohort, an average of about 240,000 unique TCR beta nucleotide sequences per donor were sequenced, and roughly 20% of those sequences were non-productive. To decide whether each TCR beta V gene segment behaved as functional or pseudogenic, an earlier analysis of nearly 600 of the donors relied on high-throughput TCR beta sequencing. In addition to the first cohort of approximately 670 subjects, a separate validation cohort of 120 different subjects was used. Study-wide findings and limitations: Roughly uniform sequencing depth across donors was assumed in presence/absence analyses, although this assumption may not hold. The authors suggested that the approach could potentially be generalized to other disease states and immunological phenotypes. Seventeen rarely observed V segments, including chromosome 9 orphons, were excluded from the earlier analysis of several hundred of the donors because counts were too low. V-gene and J-gene trimming of TCR beta chains was associated with a missense DCLRE1C variant in a later genetic analysis, and the association was replicated in an independent cohort. Most TCR sequences were observed very rarely across donors, whereas some public TCRs were present in many individuals. According to a later analysis, TCR association rates differed among HLA loci, with DRB1 alleles showing the most associated TCRs and HLA-C alleles showing the fewest. Specific HLA alleles were associated with 16,951 TCR beta sequences at a false discovery rate of 0.05 in a later analysis. When HLA alleles, especially DR and DQ, strongly co-occurred, attributing TCR associations to individual alleles was difficult. Because HLA typing was missing for some donors at each locus, association tests included only the typed subset. A further reported finding was that TCR beta sequences accurately predicted the HLA-A and HLA-B alleles for most subjects in the first cohort. Compared with the approximately 720-donor mean, donors in an Asian-associated ancestry cluster had fewer N-insertions in productive TCRs, according to a later genetic analysis. In an earlier analysis of around 600 of the donors, most TCR beta V segments were observed in productive rearrangements about 87% or about 30% of the time, broadly matching IMGT annotations. Compared with equally common non-associated chains, HLA-associated TCR beta chains in a later analysis were more clonally expanded and had lower generation probabilities. Some IMGT-functional V segments, including TRBV6-2 and TRBV6-3, could not be told apart with the 87-base-pair reads, so those segments were excluded. Immune exposure information for the cohort was limited to CMV serostatus. A total of roughly 160 TCR beta chains were listed by the study as associated with cytomegalovirus. A few of the identified cytomegalovirus-associated TCR beta chains were confirmed in vitro to be specific for cytomegalovirus antigens. According to a later analysis, parvovirus B19, influenza, CMV and Epstein-Barr virus appeared linked to several top co-occurrence clusters. Linkage disequilibrium might explain the correlated functional status among segregating V segments, but an unknown experimental factor could not be ruled out. The cohort was sequenced for TCR beta chains only, and without alpha or paired-chain data the features that could be detected were limited. The classifier was reported to diagnose cytomegalovirus status with high specificity and sensitivity in both the original and validation cohorts. A later analysis found that most CMV-associated TCR beta chains appeared HLA-restricted, with HLA associations seemingly driven largely by CMV exposure. A group of highly shared sequence variants was considered likely to be a technical artifact of the sequencing pipeline.

The library was obtained by the immunoSEQ multiplex PCR assay. For the multiplex PCR, a mixture combining 60 forward primers for TCR Vbeta segments and 13 reverse primers for TCR Jbeta segments was used. The CDR3 region of rearranged TCR beta genes was amplified from genomic DNA with a multiplex PCR assay. The amplified TCR beta libraries were sequenced on the Illumina HiSeq System as 87-base-pair reads. Per the authors' processing: A later analysis tallied 80 million to 95 million unique TCR beta chains across the 700 or so repertoires, and around 12 million of those chains were shared by two or more donors. To remove PCR and sequencing errors, raw reads were error-corrected and collapsed into unique sequences using a nearest-neighbor algorithm that merged closely related sequences. Alignment of CDR3 sequences to IMGT reference sequences was used to assign V, D and J gene segments. Each retained sequence needed at least a six-nucleotide match to both a V gene segment and a J gene segment. A rearrangement was called productive if the CDR3 had no stop codons and remained in frame with V and J, and every other rearrangement was called non-productive. CDR3 was defined according to IMGT convention as the region running from the second conserved V-encoded cysteine to the conserved J-encoded phenylalanine. In an earlier analysis of more than 550 of the donors, sequences lacking an unambiguous match to a single V gene segment were excluded. An earlier analysis of over 450 of the donors classified V segments as functional when productive rearrangements were above 56.7% and as segregating when the standard deviation between donors was above 5%. To diagnose cytomegalovirus status from the catalog of TCR beta chain sequences, a statistical classification framework was built. A later analysis assigned V and J genes by comparing TCR nucleotide sequences with IMGT/GENE-DB human TR gene sequences. The TCRdist pipeline was used in a later analysis to assign CDR3 sequences and most-parsimonious VDJ recombination scenarios. In a later analysis, every TCR beta chain was defined by the combination of its CDR3 amino acid sequence and its V-gene family, and reads without a unique V-gene family were dropped. In a later analysis, 450 to 600 highly shared, low-generation-probability nucleotide sequences were removed to address suspected cross-contamination and a sequencing artifact. A later analysis calculated a clonal expansion index for each public chain from normalized within-repertoire ranks of inferred template counts. Generation probabilities in a later analysis came from a VDJ recombination model fitted to out-of-frame rearrangements, and those results were checked against IGoR. Hypergeometric tests were used in a later analysis to score TCR-TCR, TCR-HLA and TCR-CMV co-occurrence, with a repertoire-size bias correction applied to the TCR pairs. In a later analysis, false discovery rates were estimated by permuting HLA or CMV assignments 20 times. A later analysis grouped co-occurring TCRs with DBSCAN, adding TCRdist sequence similarity when clustering within HLA-allele-positive subsets. Co-occurrence clustering excluded repertoires with fewer than 30,000 or more than 120,000 public chains, plus five with anomalous nucleotide sharing. What TCRdb holds here is the immuneACCESS table cut down to in-frame rearrangements. Part of the clones is not present; checked against another copy, under half of the missing clones reflect an unresolved V gene, and the others are unexplained. V and J calls and clone size are as listed in that table; D and trimming were resolved from the DNA. This sample lists some 110,000 clones; nearly 80% were detected once. 5% to 6.5% of the sample lies in the top ten.

Trimming at the junction amounts to 4 bases on V and 0 bases on J, and the germline ends lie 4 bases apart. Its CDR3 holds 11 amino acids, cysteine through phenylalanine. The retained sequence is limited to the CDR3, 33 bases, with the frame set at the first base. CDR1 GTSNPN and CDR2 SVGIG are derived from the germline V gene (reference sequence). About this clone: Its binding antigen is unknown. Within one base of it there is no much larger clone, and no base qualities were kept.

The cohort was made up of 500 to 850 healthy bone marrow donors. Cohort members were all nominally healthy when sampled, although unrecorded immune exposures were likely present. The donor was CMV seropositive and was included in the group of 290 or so seropositive cohort members. A peripheral blood sample was provided by each donor, and peripheral blood mononuclear cells were used for TCR beta sequencing. Genomic DNA extraction from the blood cell samples was performed with the Qiagen DNeasy Blood Extraction Kit. Sequenced: PBMCs. The receptor was derived from a man between 60 and 70 years old in good health and CMV-seropositive. The chain uses TRBV30 and TRBJ2-7, with the D gene not confidently named. CDR3 reads: CAWKSSYEQYF. The base sequence is TGTGCCTGGAAGAGCTCCTACGAGCAGTACTTC.